This T cell receptor (beta chain) was recovered during a study of blood T cell repertoires in COVID-19. Across the study: COVID-19 samples collected from the United States, Italy and Spain covered acute and convalescent phases. PBMCs, B-cell-depleted T cells, or T cells were the source of the cDNA or gDNA that made up the material.

Repertoires were generated with immunoSEQ multiplex PCR, while TCRdb's copy carries only in-frame clones and drops some. In the table there are tens of thousands of clones, around three quarters of which are singletons. Germline V gives CDR1 MNHEY, CDR2 SMNVEV (reference sequence). Trimming removed 5 bases at V and 0 bases at J, with 10 bases between. This CDR3 has 14 amino acids. The source material was peripheral blood. The receptor's source is a man aged 70-80 years with acute or convalescent COVID-19. The chain uses TRBV27 and TRBJ1-2; D is possibly TRBD1 (6 bases). The CDR3 DNA is TGTGCCAGCAGTCTCAGGGGAGCTAACTATGGCTACACCTTC. The encoded protein is CASSLRGANYGYTF.